Following are 32 T cell receptor beta chains from one sample sequenced in a study of T cells in Graves' hyperthyroidism and ophthalmopathy. Amplified regions were TCR beta CDR3 sequences from RNA transcripts. HTBI primers drove first-round RT-PCR of the TCR CDR3. TCRdb reprocessed the multiplex PCR reads with MiXCR, giving one entry per CDR3 protein. The table has 690,000 or so distinct CDR3 sequences, 18% seen once. Sequencing was done on a sample of blood. The receptor source for this set is a woman aged 50 to 65 with Graves' hyperthyroidism that later progressed to Graves' ophthalmopathy.

At least ten counts were recorded for this clonotype. CDR3 in amino acids: CASSLRTGPKNTEAFF. DNA of the CDR3: TGTGCCAGCAGTTTAAGGACAGGGCCCAAGAACACTGAAGCTTTCTTT. The chain joins TRBV12-3 or TRBV12-4 to TRBJ1-1; TRBD1 matches at 8 bases. V gave up 2 bases and J gave up 1 base; unmatched junction bases: 6. CDR3 size: 16 residues.

This clonotype was seen more than once but under ten times. V usage is TRBV4-2 and J usage is TRBJ1-1, with TRBD1 as a possible D gene (6 bases). This CDR3 has 16 amino acids. Germline assignment: CDR1 LGHNA and CDR2 YNFKEQ. The V end was cut by 0 bases, the J end by 1 base, with 12 bases between. As DNA, the CDR3 is TGTGCCAGCAGCCAAGACAGGGGTCTTAGGAACACTGAAGCTTTCTTT. The encoded protein is CASSQDRGLRNTEAFF.

For the CDR3, the DNA is TGCAGTGCGCACCACTTCCCAGATACGCAGTATTTT. Translation: CSAHHFPDTQYF. V is TRBV20-1 and J is TRBJ2-3, with D uncertain. Germline CDR1 is DFQATT and CDR2 is SNEGSKA (reference sequence). V was pared by 6 bases and J by 4 bases, with 11 bases between. The CDR3 is 12 amino acids.

The chain couples TRBV20-1 to TRBJ2-1; 10 bases match TRBD1. V was clipped by 7 bases and J by 6 bases; unmatched bases: 12. Germline CDR1 is DFQATT and CDR2 is SNEGSKA (reference sequence). The length of the CDR3 is 15 residues. The CDR3 loop is CSVPPGTGVINEQFF. In DNA form, the CDR3 reads TGCAGTGTCCCCCCCGGGACAGGGGTAATCAATGAGCAGTTCTTC.

The chain couples TRBV20-1 to TRBJ2-1; 8 bases line up with TRBD1. Unmatched junction bases numbered 12, after V lost 2 bases and J lost 9 bases. Germline-derived CDR1 and CDR2 are DFQATT and SNEGSKA (reference sequence). The CDR3 runs to 15 residues. The CDR3 nucleotides are TGCAGTGCTAGAAACCAGGGGGCTGGGTTGGGTGAGCAGTTCTTC. Translation gives CSARNQGAGLGEQFF.

In the case of this clonotype: The junction differs from germline at one of its ends, possibly a read error. The gene calls are TRBV6-1 and TRBJ2-3; 7 nucleotides agree with TRBD2. Germline assignment: CDR1 MNHNS and CDR2 SASEGT. The CDR3 runs 18 residues. The CDR3 DNA follows: TGTGCCAGCAGTACCCGCCTCCCCGCGGGGGATAGCACAGATGCGCAGTATTTT. Protein sequence: CASSTRLPAGDSTDAQYF.

This sequence joins TRBV20-1 and TRBJ2-7, with TRBD2 as a possible D gene (5 bases). There are 13 residues in the CDR3. V dropped 7 bases and J dropped 7 bases, with 20 bases sitting between them. Germline V gene lookup returns CDR1 DFQATT and CDR2 SNEGSKA (reference sequence). The CDR3 coding sequence is TGCAGTGGGGTGCGAGCGGACCCCTCGGAGCAGTACTTC. It is translated as CSGVRADPSEQYF.

The rearrangement joins TRBV19 to TRBJ1-4; tentative D call: TRBD1 (6 bases). The CDR3 is 15 amino acids. The germline gives CDR1 LNHDA, CDR2 SQIVND (reference sequence). The V gene lost 3 bases and the J gene lost 1 base, with 9 bases spanning the gap. The CDR3 DNA sequence: TGTGCCAGTAGTATGTTGGACAGAACTAATGAAAAACTGTTTTTT. It encodes CASSMLDRTNEKLFF.

The chain uses TRBV5-5 and TRBJ2-7, with D hard to call. Germline-derived CDR1 and CDR2 are SGHKS and YYEKEE (reference sequence). Trimming removed 3 bases from V and 0 bases from J, with 13 bases in between. The CDR3 has 15 amino acids. For the CDR3, the DNA is TGTGCCAGCAGCTACCGACGTTCCGGCTCCTACGAGCAGTACTTC. This codes for CASSYRRSGSYEQYF.

This clonotype was seen ten or more times. The chain uses TRBV3-1 and TRBJ2-3; D is ambiguous. The V gene lost 4 bases and the J gene lost 2 bases, with 7 bases spanning the gap. The germline V gene encodes CDR1 LGHDT and CDR2 YNNKEL (reference sequence). The CDR3 runs 13 residues. The CDR3 sequence is CASSLGATDTQYF. DNA of the CDR3: TGTGCCAGCAGCCTCGGCGCCACAGATACGCAGTATTTT.

This clonotype has ten or more counts. The rearrangement links TRBV6-6 to TRBJ1-5, with TRBD1 identical over 12 bases. Trimming at V came to 2 bases and at J to 5 bases, leaving 4 bases not matched to a gene. The CDR3 consists of 16 residues. Germline V lookup: CDR1 MNHNY, CDR2 SVGAGI (reference sequence). The CDR3 DNA follows: TGTGCCAGCAGTTACCCAGGGACAGGGGGCGATCAGCCCCAGCATTTT. It specifies CASSYPGTGGDQPQHF.

The CDR3 sequence: CASSLVGAPGNTIYF. The CDR3 bases are TGTGCCAGCAGCTTGGTGGGGGCCCCTGGAAACACCATATATTTT. The chain uses TRBV5-4 and TRBJ1-3; TRBD1 is a possible D gene (6 bases). Per germline, CDR1 SGHNT and CDR2 YYREEE (reference sequence). There are 15 residues in the CDR3. The V gene lost 0 bases and the J gene lost 2 bases, with 9 bases spanning the gap.

This chain uses TRBV6-5 with TRBJ1-1, with unresolved D. CDR3 length: 14 amino acids. Deletions cut 0 bases from V and 2 bases from J, with 7 bases between. Germline V lookup: CDR1 MNHEY, CDR2 SVGAGI. This CDR3 is CASSYSWDNTEAFF. For the CDR3, the DNA is TGTGCCAGCAGTTACTCTTGGGATAACACTGAAGCTTTCTTT.

This clonotype was recorded many times. This sequence joins TRBV20-1 and TRBJ1-1; a possible D gene is TRBD1 (6 bases). Germline V gives CDR1 DFQATT, CDR2 SNEGSKA (reference sequence). The CDR3 is 12 amino acids. V lost 6 bases to trimming and J lost 1 base, with 9 bases between them. The CDR3 coding sequence is TGCAGTGCGGGGGACAAGAACACTGAAGCTTTCTTT. Amino acid sequence: CSAGDKNTEAFF.

This clonotype was detected many times. V gene TRBV18 combines with J gene TRBJ1-1, with D possibly TRBD1 on 6 matching bases. This CDR3 contains 13 residues. Germline CDR1 reads KGHSH; CDR2 reads LQKENI. The germline V and J ends were trimmed by 8 bases and 1 base, with 11 bases remaining between them. CDR3 in amino acids: CASAGGENTEAFF. Here the CDR3 DNA reads TGTGCCAGCGCGGGGGGCGAGAACACTGAAGCTTTCTTT.

This clonotype was seen a few times. The J gene is TRBJ2-2, the V gene TRBV9; D perhaps matches TRBD1 (6 bases). The CDR3 totals 14 residues. The ends were cut back, 0 bases at V and 6 bases at J, with 9 bases in the middle. Germline assignment: CDR1 SGDLS and CDR2 YYNGEE. Here the CDR3 DNA reads TGTGCCAGCAGCGTAGTGGGGGCCGCCGGGGAGCTGTTTTTT. This translates into CASSVVGAAGELFF.

This clonotype was found many times. The rearrangement links TRBV5-5 to TRBJ2-3; D remains unclear. V lost 4 bases and J lost 6, with 12 bases in between. Germline V CDR1 and CDR2: SGHKS, YYEKEE (reference sequence). CDR3 size: 13 residues. DNA of the CDR3: TGTGCCAGCAGCCGAGGTGTGGGGGATACGCAGTATTTT. Translated: CASSRGVGDTQYF. Full variable domain (missing parts from reference TRBV5-5 and TRBJ2-3): DAGVTQSPTHLIKTRGQQVTLRCSPISGHKSVSWYQQVLGQGPQFIFQYYEKEERGRGNFPDRFSARQFPNYSSELNVNALLLGDSALYLCASSRGVGDTQYFGPGTRLTVL.

The table lists this clonotype with many counts. The V gene is TRBV12-3 or TRBV12-4, the J gene TRBJ1-1; D remains ambiguous. The CDR3 totals 14 residues. V lost 1 base and J lost 4, with 10 bases in between. The CDR3 sequence: CASSLDTLGTEAFF. The CDR3 DNA reads TGTGCCAGCAGTTTAGACACCCTGGGCACTGAAGCTTTCTTT.

This rearrangement joins TRBV11-2 to TRBJ2-7; D possibly uses TRBD1 or TRBD2 (6 bases each). The CDR3 has 14 amino acids. Trimming stripped 1 base from V and 6 bases from J, with 13 bases between. Germline values: CDR1 SGHAT, CDR2 FQNNGV. The chain's CDR3 is CASSLAGASFEQYF. The CDR3 DNA follows: TGTGCCAGCAGCTTAGCGGGGGCCTCGTTCGAGCAGTACTTC.

This chain links TRBV19 with TRBJ1-2, with 7 bases lining up with TRBD1. The ends lost 4 bases at V and 8 bases at J; junction bases unmatched: 7. The CDR3 totals 13 residues. Germline lookup yields CDR1 LNHDA and CDR2 SQIVND (reference sequence). The CDR3 spells CASSTRAGGGYTF. The CDR3 DNA follows: TGTGCCAGTAGTACGAGAGCAGGGGGAGGCTACACCTTC.

This clonotype was seen at least ten times. The chain is built from TRBV5-1 and TRBJ2-2; no reliable D call. V was trimmed by 4 bases and J by 10 bases, leaving 11 bases between them. The CDR3 is 12 amino acids. The germline gives CDR1 SGHRS, CDR2 YFSETQ. The CDR3 nucleotides are TGCGCCAGCAGCGAGGTGGAGAAGGAGCTGTTTTTT. Protein product: CASSEVEKELFF.

This clonotype has ten or more counts. The chain recombines TRBV6-1 with TRBJ2-5, with no clear D. This CDR3 has 16 amino acids. Germline values: CDR1 MNHNS, CDR2 SASEGT. The V end was cut by 3 bases, the J end by 5 bases, with 19 bases between. The CDR3 bases are TGTGCCAGCAGTGACCTACGGCGGATCTCACGTGAGACCCAGTACTTC. This translates into CASSDLRRISRETQYF.

V gene TRBV13 combines with J gene TRBJ1-1; D is possibly TRBD1 (5 bases). The V gene lost 4 bases and the J gene lost 0 bases, with 15 bases spanning the gap. The CDR3 is 16 residues long. Germline CDR1 is PRHDT and CDR2 is FYEKMQ (reference sequence). The chain's CDR3 is CASSWGGVAMNTEAFF. The CDR3 nucleotides read TGTGCCAGCAGCTGGGGGGGAGTGGCCATGAACACTGAAGCTTTCTTT.

Concerning this clonotype: The conserved final phenylalanine or tryptophan is absent from the CDR3, which likely points to a read error. The rearrangement links TRBV6-1 to TRBJ1-2, with D possibly TRBD1 on 6 matching bases. CDR1 MNHNS and CDR2 SASEGT come from the germline V gene. CDR3 size: 15 residues. V lost 2 bases and J lost 4, with 14 bases in between. CDR3 region: CASSETDRTPYGYTL. CDR3 in DNA: TGTGCCAGCAGTGAAACTGACAGGACTCCCTATGGCTACACCCTC.

This clonotype appeared many times. V gene TRBV6-1 combines with J gene TRBJ1-1; no definite D call. The CDR3 runs 12 residues. V was clipped by 8 bases and J by 1 base, with 8 bases between them. CDR1 MNHNS and CDR2 SASEGT come from the germline V gene. For the CDR3, the DNA is TGTGCCAGCCGAGAGGAGAACACTGAAGCTTTCTTT. Its translation: CASREENTEAFF.

The chain recombines TRBV19 with TRBJ2-2; D assignment may be TRBD1 or TRBD2 (5 bases each). CDR3 length equals 16 residues. Germline-derived CDR1 and CDR2 are LNHDA and SQIVND (reference sequence). Trimming shortened V by 5 bases and J by 0 bases, and 13 bases separated the two germline ends. For the CDR3, the DNA is TGTGCCAGTAGTGCCTCGGGGACCGCGAACACCGGGGAGCTGTTTTTT. It translates to CASSASGTANTGELFF.

This rearrangement joins TRBV20-1 to TRBJ1-2; D may be TRBD1 (5 bases). V lost 0 bases, J lost 3 bases, and 20 bases lay in between. CDR3 size: 17 residues. CDR1 and CDR2 from the germline V gene are DFQATT and SNEGSKA (reference sequence). As DNA, the CDR3 is TGCAGTGCTAGAGATTTAGGGACCGCCCCGGTCGACTATGGCTACACCTTC. Its protein is CSARDLGTAPVDYGYTF.

This clonotype has ten or more counts. The DNA of the CDR3 is TGTGCCAGCAGTTTATCGTACAGCGGGGGGCAGAATGAGCAGTTCTTC. This translates into CASSLSYSGGQNEQFF. The V and J genes are TRBV27 and TRBJ2-1, with 9 bases fitting TRBD2. CDR1 and CDR2 (germline): MNHEY, SMNVEV (reference sequence). This CDR3 region has 16 residues. Unmatched junction bases numbered 7, after V lost 0 bases and J lost 7 bases.

The chain carries TRBV7-6 and TRBJ2-7; D is perhaps TRBD2 (6 bases). V was shortened by 5 bases and J by 6 bases, with 14 bases between the two germline ends. Germline assignment: CDR1 SGHVS and CDR2 FNYEAQ. This CDR3 spans 13 amino acids. The CDR3 loop reads CASSPVGGGEQYF. The DNA for the CDR3 is TGTGCCAGCAGCCCCGTCGGGGGTGGCGAGCAGTACTTC.

This clonotype showed up many times. The chain combines TRBV18 with TRBJ2-7; D is perhaps TRBD2 (5 bases). V dropped 3 bases and J dropped 0 bases, with 15 bases sitting between them. The germline V gene has CDR1 KGHSH and CDR2 LQKENI. The CDR3 consists of 16 residues. The CDR3 sequence is CASSPTELASSYEQYF. The CDR3 nucleotides are TGTGCCAGCTCACCTACGGAGCTAGCTAGCTCCTACGAGCAGTACTTC.

J is TRBJ2-1 and V is TRBV5-4; D gene unclear. Germline loops: CDR1 SGHNT, CDR2 YYREEE (reference sequence). Trimming cost V 2 bases and J 1 base, with 13 bases left between them. This CDR3 region has 16 residues. The CDR3 region has the DNA TGTGCCAGCAGCTTTGGTGGGTCGGTTTCCTACAATGAGCAGTTCTTC. This encodes CASSFGGSVSYNEQFF.

The chain couples TRBV6-1 to TRBJ2-1; 8 bases map to TRBD2. The ends lost 7 bases at V and 1 base at J; junction bases unmatched: 6. CDR1 and CDR2 (germline): MNHNS, SASEGT. This CDR3 is 15 amino acids long. The CDR3 protein is CASTRGGRSYNEQFF. As DNA, the CDR3 is TGTGCCAGCACCCGGGGGGGCCGATCCTACAATGAGCAGTTCTTC.